The entry below gives a single T cell receptor (beta chain) sequence along with its context. Its antigen is not identified. This record comes from a study of CD8 T cells in ankylosing spondylitis. Findings and limits, study-wide: In ankylosing spondylitis patients, matched synovial fluid reportedly showed significant enrichment of disease-linked clones. Disease-linked clones bore a CD8+ phenotype and were relatively rare in peripheral blood. There were earlier reports of some motif variants in reactive arthritis synovial fluid and blood. What appeared characteristic of ankylosing spondylitis blood was a TCR beta motif of fewer than ten highly homologous variants.

For TCR beta, libraries came from quantitative 5'-RACE with molecular barcodes. TCRdb analysed the 5' RACE reads with MiXCR anew, one entry per CDR3 protein. The table lists about 540,000 distinct CDR3 sequences, roughly an eighth of them singletons. V dropped 3 bases and J dropped 2 bases, with 11 bases sitting between them. CDR3 length equals 14 residues. The germline V gene has CDR1 KGHSH and CDR2 LQKENI. Sequenced input: blood, either unsorted or a sorted T cell fraction (not recorded which). The genes are TRBV18 and TRBJ2-7, with D hard to call. The source of this sequence is a male donor with ankylosing spondylitis. The CDR3 here is CASSPSSETYEQYF. The CDR3 nucleotides are TGTGCCAGCTCACCTTCCTCAGAAACCTACGAGCAGTACTTC.